This T cell receptor beta chain was identified during a study of T cells in lung cancer brain metastases listed by TCRdb under 2018. About the full investigation: Of the roughly 21 patients, some 17 had a history of tobacco use, with a median of 40 pack-years. Primary and metastatic specimens both had an average DNA integrity number of about 3.8, with no significant difference between the two sites. The median age of the patients at first diagnosis was around 60 years, and the group included 9 males and some 11 females. About 90% of the roughly 20 patients received no interval therapy between primary and metastasis resection. A median interval of roughly 300 days was observed between acquisition of the primary and brain metastasis specimens. In this study, the TCR beta CDR3 repertoires of fully resected primary non-small cell lung cancers were compared with those of paired brain metastases. A cohort of approximately 20 patients was included, from whom 40 specimens were contributed, with one primary lung lesion and one brain metastasis obtained from each patient. The full study reports these points: A significantly larger repertoire fraction was made up by the ten most abundant clones in brain metastases than in primaries, which was suggestive of clonal expansion. Brain metastases had significantly fewer unique productive clones than paired primaries (median approximately 1,500 versus 4,500). DNA fragmentation in the FFPE samples may have prevented recovery of the complete infiltrating T cell repertoire. Most clones were specific to a single lesion, and overlap between paired lesions was limited (mean Morisita index about 0.22). Effects of preoperative corticosteroids on T cell infiltration in brain metastases could not be controlled.

Between roughly 2 and 4.92 ug genomic DNA was input per sample, with paired samples receiving equal DNA input. TCR beta libraries were built with the immunoSEQ hsTCRbeta Kit using multiplexed V and J gene primers in two PCR steps. Pooled libraries, together with positive and negative controls, were sequenced on an Illumina MiSeq with a 100-cycle paired-end protocol. The authors' analysis ran thus. Raw data were processed by the immunoSEQ vendor into normalized, annotated TCR beta repertoire reports. Richness was defined as the number of unique clones by nucleotide sequence, and the iChao1 and Efron-Thisted estimators were used to extrapolate total richness. Pielou's evenness, Simpson's index, top-ten clone proportional abundance, and Morisita overlap index were used to characterize and compare paired lesions. Drawn from immuneACCESS, this table holds only the in-frame rearrangements with V and J called that TCRdb kept. Clones are partly lost; checked studies trace under half to an unresolved V gene and leave the rest unexplained. The D gene and trimming were derived from the DNA, and the V and J assignments and clone size from that table. This sample lists 3,200 or so clones; roughly nine tenths were detected once. The ten largest account for 5% to 5.5% of the sample.

CDR1 and CDR2 (LNHDA, SQIVND) derive from the germline V gene (reference sequence). Between the V and J ends, shortened by 5 bases and 8 bases respectively, the junction contains 15 bases. The CDR3 spans 14 residues, from the cysteine through the phenylalanine. Only the CDR3 DNA stays, 42 bases, in frame from base 1. Details on this clone: Its antigen is not yet known. No qualities accompany the bases; no much larger clone lies one base away.

Resection was performed in the patients for synchronous oligometastatic disease or for delayed recurrence of a solitary brain metastasis. To avoid including cancers other than NSCLC, any patient with a history of multiple malignancies was excluded. Tumor areas were macrodissected from a few deparaffinized approximately 9.5 um unstained sections under guidance from marked H&E slides. Every specimen was formalin-fixed and paraffin-embedded (FFPE). The AllPrep DNA/RNA FFPE Kit was used for extraction of genomic DNA. The rearranged segments are TRBV19 and TRBJ1-4; 5 matching bases give a weak D call of TRBD1. The sequenced sample consisted of tumor tissue from the primary lung tumor. This sample's cell subset or site label indicates: primary lung cancer lesion. The TCR was taken from a woman in her forties or fifties with non-small cell lung cancer. The DNA is as follows: TGTGCCAGTAGTCCGCTCGGGGCGGGAGAAAAACTGTTTTTT. It translates to CASSPLGAGEKLFF.